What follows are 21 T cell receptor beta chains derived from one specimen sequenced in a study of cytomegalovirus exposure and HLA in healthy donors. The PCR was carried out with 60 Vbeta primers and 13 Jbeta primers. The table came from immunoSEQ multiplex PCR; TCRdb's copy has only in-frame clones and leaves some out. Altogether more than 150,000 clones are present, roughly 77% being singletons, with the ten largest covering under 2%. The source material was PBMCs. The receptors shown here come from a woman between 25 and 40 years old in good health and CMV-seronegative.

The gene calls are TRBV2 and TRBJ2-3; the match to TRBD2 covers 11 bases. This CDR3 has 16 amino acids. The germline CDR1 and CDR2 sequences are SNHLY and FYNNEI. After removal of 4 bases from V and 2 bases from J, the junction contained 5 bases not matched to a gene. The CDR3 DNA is TGTGCCAGCAGTGGGTCACTAGCGGGGGCCACAGATACGCAGTATTTT. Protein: CASSGSLAGATDTQYF.

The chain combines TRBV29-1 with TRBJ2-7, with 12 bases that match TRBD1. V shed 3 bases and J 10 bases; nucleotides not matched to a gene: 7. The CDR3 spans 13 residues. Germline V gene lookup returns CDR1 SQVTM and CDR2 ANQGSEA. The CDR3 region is CSVDPGQGAKQYF. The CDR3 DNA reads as TGCAGCGTTGATCCGGGACAGGGGGCGAAACAGTACTTC.

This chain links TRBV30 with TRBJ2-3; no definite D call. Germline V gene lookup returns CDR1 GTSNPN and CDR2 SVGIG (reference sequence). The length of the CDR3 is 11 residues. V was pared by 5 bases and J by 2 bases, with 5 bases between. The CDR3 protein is CAWDITDTQYF. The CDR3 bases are TGTGCCTGGGACATCACAGATACGCAGTATTTT.

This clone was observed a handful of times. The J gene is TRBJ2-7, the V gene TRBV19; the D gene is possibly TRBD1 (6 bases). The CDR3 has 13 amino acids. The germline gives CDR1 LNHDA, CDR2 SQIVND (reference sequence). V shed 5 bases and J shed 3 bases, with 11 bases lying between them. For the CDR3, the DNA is TGTGCCAGTAGTCGGGACAATATCTACGAGCAGTACTTC. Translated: CASSRDNIYEQYF.

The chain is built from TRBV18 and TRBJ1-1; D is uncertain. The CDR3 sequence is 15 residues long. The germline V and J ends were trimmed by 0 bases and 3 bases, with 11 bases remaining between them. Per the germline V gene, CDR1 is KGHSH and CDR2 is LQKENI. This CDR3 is CASSPPSTRDTEAFF. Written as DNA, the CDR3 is TGTGCCAGCTCACCACCGTCCACCCGGGACACTGAAGCTTTCTTT.

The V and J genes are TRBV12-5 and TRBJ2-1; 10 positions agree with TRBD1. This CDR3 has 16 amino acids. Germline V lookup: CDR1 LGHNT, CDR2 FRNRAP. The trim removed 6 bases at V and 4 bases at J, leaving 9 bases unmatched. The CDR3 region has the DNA TGTGCTAGTGGCAATCCGGGACAGGGGCAATACAATGAGCAGTTCTTC. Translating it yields CASGNPGQGQYNEQFF.

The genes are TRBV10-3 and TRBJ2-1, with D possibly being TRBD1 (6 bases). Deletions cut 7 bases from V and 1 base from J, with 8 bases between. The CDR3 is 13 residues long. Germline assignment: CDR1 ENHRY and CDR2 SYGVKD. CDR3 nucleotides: TGTGCCATCAAGGGGACATCCTACAATGAGCAGTTCTTC. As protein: CAIKGTSYNEQFF.

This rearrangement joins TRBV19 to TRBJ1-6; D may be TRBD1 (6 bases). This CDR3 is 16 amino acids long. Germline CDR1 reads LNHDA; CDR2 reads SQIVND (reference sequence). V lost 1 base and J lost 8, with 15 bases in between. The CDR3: CASSIGPGQIYSPLHF. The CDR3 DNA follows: TGTGCCAGTAGTATAGGCCCTGGACAGATATATTCACCCCTCCACTTT.

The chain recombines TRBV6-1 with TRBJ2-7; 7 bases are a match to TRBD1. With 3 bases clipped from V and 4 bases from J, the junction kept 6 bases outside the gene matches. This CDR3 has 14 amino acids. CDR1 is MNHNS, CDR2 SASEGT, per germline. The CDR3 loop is CASSDSTGTYEQYF. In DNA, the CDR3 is TGTGCCAGCAGTGATTCGACAGGGACGTACGAGCAGTACTTC.

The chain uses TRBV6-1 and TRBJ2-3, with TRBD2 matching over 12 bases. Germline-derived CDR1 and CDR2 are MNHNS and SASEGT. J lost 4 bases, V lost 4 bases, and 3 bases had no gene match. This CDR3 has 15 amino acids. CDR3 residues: CASSARLAGADTQYF. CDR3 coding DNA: TGTGCCAGCAGTGCCAGACTAGCGGGGGCAGATACGCAGTATTTT.

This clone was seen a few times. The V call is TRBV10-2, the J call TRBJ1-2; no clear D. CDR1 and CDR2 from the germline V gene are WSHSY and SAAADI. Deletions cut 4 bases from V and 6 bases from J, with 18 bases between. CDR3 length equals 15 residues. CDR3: CASSALPEGGNGYTF. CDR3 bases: TGCGCCAGCAGTGCGTTACCGGAAGGCGGGAATGGCTACACCTTC.

As DNA, the CDR3 is TGTGCCAGCAGTTCTTCTAGCGGGGGGCACTACGAGCAGTACTTC. The encoded protein is CASSSSSGGHYEQYF. The chain uses TRBV28 and TRBJ2-7, with 11 bases matching TRBD2. After removal of 4 bases from V and 3 bases from J, the junction contained 5 bases not matched to a gene. This CDR3 comprises 15 residues. The germline V gene has CDR1 MDHEN and CDR2 SYDVKM. The full variable domain, in which reference TRBV28 and TRBJ2-7 provide the parts outside the CDR3, is DVKVTQSSRYLVKRTGEKVFLECVQDMDHENMFWYRQDPGLGLRLIYFSYDVKMKEKGDIPEGYSVSREKKERFSLILESASTNQTSMYLCASSSSSGGHYEQYFGPGTRLTVT.

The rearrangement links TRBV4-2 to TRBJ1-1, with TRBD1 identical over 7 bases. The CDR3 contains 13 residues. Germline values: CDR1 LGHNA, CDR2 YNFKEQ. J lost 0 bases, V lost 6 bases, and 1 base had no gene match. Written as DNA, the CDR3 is TGTGCCAGCAGTGGACAGGTGAACACTGAAGCTTTCTTT. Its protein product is CASSGQVNTEAFF.

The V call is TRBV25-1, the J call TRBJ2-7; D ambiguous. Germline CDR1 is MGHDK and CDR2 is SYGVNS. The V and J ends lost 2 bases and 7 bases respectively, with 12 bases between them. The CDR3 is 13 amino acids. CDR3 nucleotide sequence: TGTGCCAGCAGTGAACCGCCCCCAGTTGAGCAGTACTTC. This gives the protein CASSEPPPVEQYF.

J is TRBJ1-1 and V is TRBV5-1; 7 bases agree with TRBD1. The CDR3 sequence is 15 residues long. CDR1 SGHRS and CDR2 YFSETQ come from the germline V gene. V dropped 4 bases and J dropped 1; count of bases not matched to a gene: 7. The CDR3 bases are TGCGCCAGCAGCCCGTACAGGGGCCAGAACACTGAAGCTTTCTTT. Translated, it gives CASSPYRGQNTEAFF.

CDR3 loop: CATSIPTGVIEKLFF. The CDR3 bases are TGTGCCACCAGCATTCCGACAGGGGTAATTGAAAAACTGTTTTTT. The chain recombines TRBV15 with TRBJ1-4; 8 bases agree with TRBD1. V lost 4 bases and J lost 7; bases outside the gene matches: 8. The CDR3 covers 15 residues. Germline CDR1 LNHNV, CDR2 YYDKDF (reference sequence).

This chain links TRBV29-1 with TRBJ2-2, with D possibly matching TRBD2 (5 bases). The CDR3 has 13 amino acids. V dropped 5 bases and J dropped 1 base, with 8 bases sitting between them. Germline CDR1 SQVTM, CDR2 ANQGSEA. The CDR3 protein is CSVSRVNTGELFF. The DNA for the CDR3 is TGCAGCGTTTCGCGGGTGAACACCGGGGAGCTGTTTTTT.

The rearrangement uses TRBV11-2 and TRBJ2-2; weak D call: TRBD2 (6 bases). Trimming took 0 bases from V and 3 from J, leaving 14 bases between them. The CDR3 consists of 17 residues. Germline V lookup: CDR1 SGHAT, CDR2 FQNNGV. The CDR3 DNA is TGTGCCAGCAGCTTAGATCCCGCAGGGAGGCACACCGGGGAGCTGTTTTTT. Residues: CASSLDPAGRHTGELFF. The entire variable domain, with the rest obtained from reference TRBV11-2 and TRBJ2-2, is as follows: EAGVAQSPRYKIIEKRQSVAFWCNPISGHATLYWYQQILGQGPKLLIQFQNNGVVDDSQLPKDRFSAERLKGVDSTLKIQPAKLEDSAVYLCASSLDPAGRHTGELFFGEGSRLTVL.

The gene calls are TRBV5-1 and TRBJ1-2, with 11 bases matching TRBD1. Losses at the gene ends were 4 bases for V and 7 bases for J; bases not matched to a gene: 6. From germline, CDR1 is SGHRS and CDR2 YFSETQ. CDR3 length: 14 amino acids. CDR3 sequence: CASSLDRGQGGYTF. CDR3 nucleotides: TGCGCCAGCAGCCTGGACAGGGGGCAAGGTGGCTACACCTTC.

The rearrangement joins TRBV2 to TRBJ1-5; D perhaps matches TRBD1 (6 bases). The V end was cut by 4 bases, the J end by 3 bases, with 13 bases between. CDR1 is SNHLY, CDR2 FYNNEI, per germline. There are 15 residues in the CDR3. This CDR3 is CASSATGGSNQPQHF. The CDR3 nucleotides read TGTGCCAGCAGTGCGACAGGAGGTTCCAATCAGCCCCAGCATTTT.

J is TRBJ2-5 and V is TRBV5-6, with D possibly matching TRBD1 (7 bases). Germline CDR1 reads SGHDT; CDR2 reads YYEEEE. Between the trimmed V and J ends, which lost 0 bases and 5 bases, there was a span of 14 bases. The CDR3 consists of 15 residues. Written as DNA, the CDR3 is TGTGCCAGCAGCTTGGAGGTTGCAGGGGGGGAGACCCAGTACTTC. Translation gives CASSLEVAGGETQYF.